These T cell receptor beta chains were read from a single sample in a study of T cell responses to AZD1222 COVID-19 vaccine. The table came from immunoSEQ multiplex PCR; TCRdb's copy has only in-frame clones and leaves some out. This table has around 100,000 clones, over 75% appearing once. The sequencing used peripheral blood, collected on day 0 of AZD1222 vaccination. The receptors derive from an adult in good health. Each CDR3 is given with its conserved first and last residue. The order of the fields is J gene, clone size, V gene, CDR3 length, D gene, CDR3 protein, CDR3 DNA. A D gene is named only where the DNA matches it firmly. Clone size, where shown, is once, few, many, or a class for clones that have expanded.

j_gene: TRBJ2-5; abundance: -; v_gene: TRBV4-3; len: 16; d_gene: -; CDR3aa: CASSQDQSARVRAQYF; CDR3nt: TGCGCCAGCAGCCAAGATCAGAGTGCCCGAGTGCGGGCCCAGTACTTC
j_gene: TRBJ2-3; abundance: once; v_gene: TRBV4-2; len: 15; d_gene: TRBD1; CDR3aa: CASSYRQGSTDTQYF; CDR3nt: TGTGCCAGCAGTTATAGACAGGGCAGTACAGATACGCAGTATTTT
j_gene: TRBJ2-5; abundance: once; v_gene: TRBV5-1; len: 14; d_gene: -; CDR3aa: CASSLGGTQETQYF; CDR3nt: TGCGCCAGCAGCTTGGGGGGGACGCAAGAGACCCAGTACTTC
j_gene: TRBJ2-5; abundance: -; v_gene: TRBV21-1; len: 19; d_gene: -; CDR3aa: CASSKILGRKRPGGETQYF; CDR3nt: TGTGCCAGCAGCAAAATATTAGGTCGAAAGCGCCCAGGGGGAGAGACCCAGTACTTC
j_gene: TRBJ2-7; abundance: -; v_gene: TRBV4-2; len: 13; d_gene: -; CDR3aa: CASSPRLGDEQYF; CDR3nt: TGTGCCAGCAGCCCCAGATTGGGCGACGAGCAGTACTTC
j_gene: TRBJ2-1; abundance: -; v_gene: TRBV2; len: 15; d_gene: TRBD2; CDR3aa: CASSETSGAYNEQFF; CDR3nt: TGTGCCAGCAGTGAGACTAGCGGGGCCTACAATGAGCAGTTCTTC
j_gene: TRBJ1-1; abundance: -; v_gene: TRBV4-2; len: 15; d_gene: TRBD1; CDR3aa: CASSQDWKGANEAFF; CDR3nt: TGTGCCAGCAGCCAAGATTGGAAGGGGGCGAATGAAGCTTTCTTT
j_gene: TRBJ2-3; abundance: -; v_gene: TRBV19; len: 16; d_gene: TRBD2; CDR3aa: CASSITYAGTTNTQYF; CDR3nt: TGTGCCAGTAGTATAACCTACGCCGGGACTACAAATACGCAGTATTTT
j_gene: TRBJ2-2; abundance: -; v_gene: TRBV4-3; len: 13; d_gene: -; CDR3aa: CASSQDWAGELFF; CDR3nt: TGCGCCAGCAGCCAAGATTGGGCCGGGGAGCTGTTTTTT
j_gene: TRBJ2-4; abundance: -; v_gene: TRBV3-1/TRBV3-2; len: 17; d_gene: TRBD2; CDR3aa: CASSKTSGGPPSHIQYF; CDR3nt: TGTGCCAGCAGCAAAACTAGCGGGGGACCCCCATCGCACATTCAGTACTTC
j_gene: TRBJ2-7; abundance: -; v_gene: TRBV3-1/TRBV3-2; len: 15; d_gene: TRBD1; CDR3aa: CASSSGTGVFYEQYF; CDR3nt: TGTGCCAGCAGCTCCGGGACAGGGGTTTTCTACGAGCAGTACTTC
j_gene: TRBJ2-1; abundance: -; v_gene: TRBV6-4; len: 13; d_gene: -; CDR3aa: CASSAQGRNEQFF; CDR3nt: TGTGCCAGCAGTGCTCAGGGGAGGAATGAGCAGTTCTTC
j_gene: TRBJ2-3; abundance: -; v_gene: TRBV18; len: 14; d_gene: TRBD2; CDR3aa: CADSPGTNTDTQYF; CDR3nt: TGTGCCGACTCACCCGGGACTAACACAGATACGCAGTATTTT
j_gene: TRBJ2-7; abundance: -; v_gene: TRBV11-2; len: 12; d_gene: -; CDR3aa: CASSLVRAEQYF; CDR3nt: TGTGCCAGCAGCTTAGTTAGGGCGGAGCAGTACTTC
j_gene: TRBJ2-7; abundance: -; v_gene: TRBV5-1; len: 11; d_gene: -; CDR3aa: CASSSQYEQYF; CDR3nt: TGCGCCAGCAGCTCTCAATACGAGCAGTACTTC
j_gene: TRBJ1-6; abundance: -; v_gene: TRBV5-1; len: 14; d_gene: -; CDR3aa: CASSLGLTPGPLHF; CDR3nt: TGCGCCAGCAGCTTGGGGCTGACCCCGGGACCCCTCCACTTT
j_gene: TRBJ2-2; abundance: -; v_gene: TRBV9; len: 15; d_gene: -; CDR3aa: CASSTSSGLYGELFF; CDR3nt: TGTGCCAGCAGCACATCTTCTGGACTTTACGGGGAGCTGTTTTTT
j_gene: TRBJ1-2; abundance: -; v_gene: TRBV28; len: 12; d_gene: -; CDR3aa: CASSRVDYGYTF; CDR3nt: TGTGCCAGCAGTCGGGTCGACTATGGCTACACCTTC
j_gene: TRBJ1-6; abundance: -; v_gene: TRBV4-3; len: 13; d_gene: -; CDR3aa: CASSQDRGSPLHF; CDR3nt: TGCGCCAGCAGCCAAGATCGGGGATCACCCCTCCACTTT
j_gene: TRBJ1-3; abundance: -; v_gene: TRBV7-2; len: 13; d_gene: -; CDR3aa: CASSLIPGNTIYF; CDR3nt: TGTGCCAGCAGTTTGATCCCCGGAAACACCATATATTTT
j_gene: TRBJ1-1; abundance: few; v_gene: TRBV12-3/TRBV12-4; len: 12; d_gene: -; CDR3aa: CASSLEHTEAFF; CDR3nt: TGTGCCAGCAGTTTAGAACACACTGAAGCTTTCTTT
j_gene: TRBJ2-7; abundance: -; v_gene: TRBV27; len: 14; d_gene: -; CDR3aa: CASSLSSGSGEQYF; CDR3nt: TGTGCCAGCAGTTTATCTTCGGGGAGTGGCGAGCAGTACTTC
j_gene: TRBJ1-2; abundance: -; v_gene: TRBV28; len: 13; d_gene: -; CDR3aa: CASSLLAGDGYTF; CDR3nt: TGTGCCAGCAGTTTATTGGCGGGTGATGGCTACACCTTC
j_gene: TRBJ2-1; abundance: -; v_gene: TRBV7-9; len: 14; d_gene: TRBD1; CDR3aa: CASSPTGEHNEQFF; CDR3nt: TGTGCCAGCAGCCCGACAGGGGAGCACAATGAGCAGTTCTTC
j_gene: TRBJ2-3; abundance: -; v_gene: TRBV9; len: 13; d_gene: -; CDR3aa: CASSVEVTDTQYF; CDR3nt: TGTGCCAGCAGCGTAGAGGTAACAGATACGCAGTATTTT
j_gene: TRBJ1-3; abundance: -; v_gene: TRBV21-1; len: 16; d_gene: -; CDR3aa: CASSKEFLRSGNTIYF; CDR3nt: TGTGCCAGCAGCAAAGAGTTCCTACGCTCTGGAAACACCATATATTTT
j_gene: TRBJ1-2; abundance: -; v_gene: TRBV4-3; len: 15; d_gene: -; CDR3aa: CASSQDRAAVGGYTF; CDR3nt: TGCGCCAGCAGCCAAGATCGAGCGGCTGTGGGTGGCTACACCTTC
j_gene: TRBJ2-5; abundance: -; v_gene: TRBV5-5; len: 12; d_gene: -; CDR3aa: CASSLSQETQYF; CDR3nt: TGTGCCAGCAGCTTGAGCCAAGAGACCCAGTACTTC
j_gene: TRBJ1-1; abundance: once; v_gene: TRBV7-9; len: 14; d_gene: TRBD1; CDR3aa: CASSLWTGNTEAFF; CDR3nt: TGTGCCAGCAGCTTATGGACAGGGAACACTGAAGCTTTCTTT
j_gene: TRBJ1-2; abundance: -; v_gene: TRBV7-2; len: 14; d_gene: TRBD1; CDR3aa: CASSLAQGGYGYTF; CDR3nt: TGTGCCAGCAGCTTAGCGCAGGGGGGCTATGGCTACACCTTC
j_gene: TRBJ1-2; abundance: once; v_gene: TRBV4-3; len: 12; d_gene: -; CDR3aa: CASSQDRNGYTF; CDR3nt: TGCGCCAGCAGCCAAGACCGGAATGGCTACACCTTC
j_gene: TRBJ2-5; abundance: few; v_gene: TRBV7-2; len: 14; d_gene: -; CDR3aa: CASSLRGWGETQYF; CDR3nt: TGTGCCAGCAGCTTACGAGGGTGGGGAGAGACCCAGTACTTC
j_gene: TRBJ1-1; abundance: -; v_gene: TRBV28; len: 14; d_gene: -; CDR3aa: CASTPQVVGTEAFF; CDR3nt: TGTGCCAGCACACCTCAGGTAGTAGGGACTGAAGCTTTCTTT
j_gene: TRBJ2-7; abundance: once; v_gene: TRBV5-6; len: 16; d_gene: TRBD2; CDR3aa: CASSFFGTSGMYEQYF; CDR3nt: TGTGCCAGCAGCTTTTTCGGGACTAGCGGGATGTACGAGCAGTACTTC
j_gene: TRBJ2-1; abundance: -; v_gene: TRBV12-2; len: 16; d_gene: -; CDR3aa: CASRSAGGPSYNEQFF; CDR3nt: TGTGCAAGTCGCTCCGCGGGGGGTCCCTCCTACAATGAGCAGTTCTTC
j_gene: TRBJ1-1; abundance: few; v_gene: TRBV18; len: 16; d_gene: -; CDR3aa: CASSPPVAGGVPEAFF; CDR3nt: TGTGCCAGCTCACCACCCGTGGCAGGAGGGGTGCCTGAAGCTTTCTTT